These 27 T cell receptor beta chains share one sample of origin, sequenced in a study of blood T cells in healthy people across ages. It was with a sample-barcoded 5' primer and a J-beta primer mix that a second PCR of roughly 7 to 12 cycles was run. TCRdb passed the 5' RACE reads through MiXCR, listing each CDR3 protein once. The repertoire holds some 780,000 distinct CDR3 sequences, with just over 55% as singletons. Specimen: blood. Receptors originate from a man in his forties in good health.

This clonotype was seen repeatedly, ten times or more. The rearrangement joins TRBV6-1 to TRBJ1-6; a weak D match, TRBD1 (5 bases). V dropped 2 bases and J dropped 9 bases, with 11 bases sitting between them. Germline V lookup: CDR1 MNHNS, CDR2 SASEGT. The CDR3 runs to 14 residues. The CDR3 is CASSEKRGGSPLHF. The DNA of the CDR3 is TGTGCCAGCAGTGAAAAGAGGGGTGGTTCACCCCTCCACTTT.

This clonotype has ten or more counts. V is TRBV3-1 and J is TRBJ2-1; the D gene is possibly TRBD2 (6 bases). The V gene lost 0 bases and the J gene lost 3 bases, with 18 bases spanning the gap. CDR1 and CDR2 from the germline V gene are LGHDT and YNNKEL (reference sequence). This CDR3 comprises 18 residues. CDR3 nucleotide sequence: TGTGCCAGCAGCCAAGATGCCCTTCGACTAGTCAACTACAATGAGCAGTTCTTC. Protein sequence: CASSQDALRLVNYNEQFF.

CDR3 loop: CASSQEDSSYEQYF. DNA for the CDR3: TGCGCCAGCAGCCAAGAAGACAGTTCCTACGAGCAGTACTTC. The V gene is TRBV4-1, the J gene TRBJ2-7; D may be TRBD1 (5 bases). From germline, CDR1 is MGHRA and CDR2 YSYEKL. V was shortened by 0 bases and J by 1 base, with 7 bases between the two germline ends. CDR3 length equals 14 residues.

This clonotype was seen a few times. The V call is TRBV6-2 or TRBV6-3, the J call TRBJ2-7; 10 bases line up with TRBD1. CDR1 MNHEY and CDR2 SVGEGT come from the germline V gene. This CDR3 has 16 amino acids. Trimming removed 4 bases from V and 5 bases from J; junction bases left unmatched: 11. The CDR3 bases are TGTGCCAGCAGTTTTCATACCGGGACAGGGGACCACGAGCAGTACTTC. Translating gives CASSFHTGTGDHEQYF.

The CDR3 region has the DNA TGTGCCAGCAGCGTCGAGGGGGTGGGCCTCGGCATCGATGAGCAGTTCTTC. Translation gives CASSVEGVGLGIDEQFF. This sequence joins TRBV9 and TRBJ2-1; D may be TRBD1 (6 bases). Germline CDR1 and CDR2: SGDLS and YYNGEE. The CDR3 is 17 amino acids. Trimming cost V 2 bases and J 8 bases, with 23 bases left between them.

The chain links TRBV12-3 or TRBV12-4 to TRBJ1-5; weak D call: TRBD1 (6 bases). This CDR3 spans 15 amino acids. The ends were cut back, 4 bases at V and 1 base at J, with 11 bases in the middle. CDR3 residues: CASSSQGTSNQPQHF. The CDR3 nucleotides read TGTGCCAGCAGTTCGCAGGGGACGAGCAATCAGCCCCAGCATTTT.

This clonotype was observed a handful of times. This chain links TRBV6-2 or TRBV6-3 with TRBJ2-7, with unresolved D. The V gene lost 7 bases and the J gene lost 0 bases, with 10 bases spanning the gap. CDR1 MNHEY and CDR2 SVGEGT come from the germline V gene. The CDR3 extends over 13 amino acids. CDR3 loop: CASTKAASYEQYF. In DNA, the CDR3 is TGTGCCAGCACCAAAGCTGCCTCCTACGAGCAGTACTTC.

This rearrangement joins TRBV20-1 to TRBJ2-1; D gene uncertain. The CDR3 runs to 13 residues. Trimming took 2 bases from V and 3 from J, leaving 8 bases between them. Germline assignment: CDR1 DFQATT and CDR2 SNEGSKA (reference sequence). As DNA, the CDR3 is TGCAGTGCTAGACCCCTAGGCTACAATGAGCAGTTCTTC. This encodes CSARPLGYNEQFF.

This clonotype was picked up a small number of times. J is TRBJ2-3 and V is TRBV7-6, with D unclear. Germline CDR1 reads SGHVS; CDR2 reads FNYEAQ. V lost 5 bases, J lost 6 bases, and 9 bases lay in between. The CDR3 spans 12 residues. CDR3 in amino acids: CASSTIGDTQYF. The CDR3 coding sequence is TGTGCCAGCAGCACCATTGGGGATACGCAGTATTTT.

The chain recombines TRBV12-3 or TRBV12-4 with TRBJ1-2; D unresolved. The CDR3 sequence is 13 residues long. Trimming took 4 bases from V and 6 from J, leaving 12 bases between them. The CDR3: CASSWSPADGYTF. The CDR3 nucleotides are TGTGCCAGCAGTTGGTCCCCGGCAGATGGCTACACCTTC.

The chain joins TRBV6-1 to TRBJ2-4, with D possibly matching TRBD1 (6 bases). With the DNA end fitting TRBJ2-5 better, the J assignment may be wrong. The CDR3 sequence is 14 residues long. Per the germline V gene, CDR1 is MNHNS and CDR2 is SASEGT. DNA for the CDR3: TGTGCCAGCAGTACTAACAGGGTTCGAGAGACCCAGTACTTC. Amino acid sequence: CASSTNRVRETQYF.

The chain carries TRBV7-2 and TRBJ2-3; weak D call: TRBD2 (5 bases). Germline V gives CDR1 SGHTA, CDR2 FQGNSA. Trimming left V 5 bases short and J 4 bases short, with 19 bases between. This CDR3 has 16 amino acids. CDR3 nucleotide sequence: TGTGCCAGCAGCCCCCTATTGGGAGAGAGATCAGATACGCAGTATTTT. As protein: CASSPLLGERSDTQYF.

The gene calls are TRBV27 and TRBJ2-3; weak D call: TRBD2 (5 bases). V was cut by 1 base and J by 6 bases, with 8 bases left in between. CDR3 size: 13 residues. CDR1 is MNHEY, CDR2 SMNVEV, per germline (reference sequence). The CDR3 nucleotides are TGTGCCAGCAGTTTATTGAGGGAGGATACGCAGTATTTT. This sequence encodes CASSLLREDTQYF.

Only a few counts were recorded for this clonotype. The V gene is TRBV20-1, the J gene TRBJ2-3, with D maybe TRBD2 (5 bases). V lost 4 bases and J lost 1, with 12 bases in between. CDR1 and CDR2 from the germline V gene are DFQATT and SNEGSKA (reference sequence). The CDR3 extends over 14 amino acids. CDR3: CSANPSRGTDTQYF. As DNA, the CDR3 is TGCAGTGCTAACCCTAGCAGAGGCACAGATACGCAGTATTTT.

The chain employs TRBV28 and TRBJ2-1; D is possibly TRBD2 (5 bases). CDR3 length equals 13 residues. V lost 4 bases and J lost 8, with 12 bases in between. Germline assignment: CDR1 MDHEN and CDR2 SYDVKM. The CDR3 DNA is TGTGCCAGCAGTTCTCCTAGCCACCATGAGCAGTTCTTC. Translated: CASSSPSHHEQFF.

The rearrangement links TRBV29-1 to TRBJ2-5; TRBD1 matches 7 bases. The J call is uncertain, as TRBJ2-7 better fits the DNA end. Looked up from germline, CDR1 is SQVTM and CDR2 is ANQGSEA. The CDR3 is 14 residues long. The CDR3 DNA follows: TGCAGCGCCCGAAAGGGAACAGGGGTGAACGAGCAGTACTTC. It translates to CSARKGTGVNEQYF.

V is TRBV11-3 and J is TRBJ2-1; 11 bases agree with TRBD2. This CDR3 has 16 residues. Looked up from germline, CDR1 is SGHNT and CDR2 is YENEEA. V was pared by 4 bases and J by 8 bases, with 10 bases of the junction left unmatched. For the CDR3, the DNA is TGTGCCAGCAGCTGGTTAGCGGGAGGGCCACTTGATGAGCAGTTCTTC. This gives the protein CASSWLAGGPLDEQFF. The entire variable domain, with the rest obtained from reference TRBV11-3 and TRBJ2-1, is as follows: EAGVVQSPRYKIIEKKQPVAFWCNPISGHNTLYWYLQNLGQGPELLIRYENEEAVDDSQLPKDRFSAERLKGVDSTLKIQPAELGDSAVYLCASSWLAGGPLDEQFFGPGTRLTVL.

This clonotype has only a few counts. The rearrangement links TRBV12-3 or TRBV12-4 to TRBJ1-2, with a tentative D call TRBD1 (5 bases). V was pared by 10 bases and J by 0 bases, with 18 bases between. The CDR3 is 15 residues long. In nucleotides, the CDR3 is TGTGCCACTCCAGAGGGGTCAAAGACTAACTATGGCTACACCTTC. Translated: CATPEGSKTNYGYTF.

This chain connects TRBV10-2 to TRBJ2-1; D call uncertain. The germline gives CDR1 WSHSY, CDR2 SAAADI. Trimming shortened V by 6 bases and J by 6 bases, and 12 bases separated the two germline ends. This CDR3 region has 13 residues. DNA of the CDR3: TGCGCCAGCAGAGACCTTAACAGCAATGAGCAGTTCTTC. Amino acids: CASRDLNSNEQFF.

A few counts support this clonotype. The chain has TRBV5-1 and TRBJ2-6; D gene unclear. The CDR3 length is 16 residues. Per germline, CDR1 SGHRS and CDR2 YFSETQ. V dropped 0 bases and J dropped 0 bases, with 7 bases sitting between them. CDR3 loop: CASSLAVSSGANVLTF. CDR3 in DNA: TGCGCCAGCAGCTTGGCGGTTTCCTCTGGGGCCAACGTCCTGACTTTC.

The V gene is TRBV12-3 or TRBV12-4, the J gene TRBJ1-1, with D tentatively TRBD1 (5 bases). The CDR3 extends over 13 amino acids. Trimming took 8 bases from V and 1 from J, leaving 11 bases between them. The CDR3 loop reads CASRQNTNTEAFF. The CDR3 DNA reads TGTGCCAGCCGACAGAACACGAACACTGAAGCTTTCTTT.

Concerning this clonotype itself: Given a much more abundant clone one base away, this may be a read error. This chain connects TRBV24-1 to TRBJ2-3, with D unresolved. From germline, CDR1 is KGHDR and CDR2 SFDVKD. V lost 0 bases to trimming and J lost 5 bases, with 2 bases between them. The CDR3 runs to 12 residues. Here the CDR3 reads CATSDLIDTQYF. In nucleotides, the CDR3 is TGTGCCACCAGTGATTTGATAGATACGCAGTATTTT.

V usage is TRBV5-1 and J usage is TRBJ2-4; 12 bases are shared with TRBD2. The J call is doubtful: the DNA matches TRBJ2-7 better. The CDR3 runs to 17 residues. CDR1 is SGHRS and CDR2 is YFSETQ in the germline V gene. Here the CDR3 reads CASSSQMTSGSPYEQYF. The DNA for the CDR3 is TGCGCCAGCAGCTCCCAAATGACTAGCGGGAGCCCCTACGAGCAGTACTTC.

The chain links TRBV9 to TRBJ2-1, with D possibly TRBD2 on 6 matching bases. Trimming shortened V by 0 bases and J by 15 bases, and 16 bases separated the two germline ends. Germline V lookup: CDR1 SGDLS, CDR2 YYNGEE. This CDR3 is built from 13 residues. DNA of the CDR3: TGTGCCAGCAGCGTAGCTCCAGCGGGCGGGATGTTCTTC. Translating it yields CASSVAPAGGMFF.

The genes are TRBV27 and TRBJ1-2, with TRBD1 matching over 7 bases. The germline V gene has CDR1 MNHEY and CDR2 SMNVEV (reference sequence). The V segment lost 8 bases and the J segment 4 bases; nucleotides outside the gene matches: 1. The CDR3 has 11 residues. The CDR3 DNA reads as TGTGCCAGCGGGACAGTCTATGGCTACACCTTC. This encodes CASGTVYGYTF.

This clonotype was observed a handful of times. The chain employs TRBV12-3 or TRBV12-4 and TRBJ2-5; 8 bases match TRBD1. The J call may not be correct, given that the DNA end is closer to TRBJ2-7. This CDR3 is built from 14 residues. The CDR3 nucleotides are TGTGCCAGCAGTTCCCGGGACAGGATTAGCGAGCAGTACTTC. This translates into CASSSRDRISEQYF.

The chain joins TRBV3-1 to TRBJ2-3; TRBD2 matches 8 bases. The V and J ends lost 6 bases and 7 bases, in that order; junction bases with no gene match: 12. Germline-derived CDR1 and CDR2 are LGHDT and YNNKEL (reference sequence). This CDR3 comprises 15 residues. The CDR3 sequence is CASRPSGGASHTQYF. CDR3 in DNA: TGTGCCAGCAGACCGAGCGGGGGAGCTTCGCATACGCAGTATTTT.